These 28 T cell receptor beta chains originate from one sample sequenced in a study of blood T cell repertoires in COVID-19. Profiled with immunoSEQ multiplex PCR; TCRdb holds only in-frame clones, not every one. The sample lists a few hundred thousand clones; about 91% were seen once. What was sequenced was peripheral blood. All receptors come from a woman in her 30s with COVID-19, enrolled during active disease.

The rearrangement uses TRBV18 and TRBJ2-7; 9 nucleotides agree with TRBD1. The germline CDR1 and CDR2 sequences are KGHSH and LQKENI. The CDR3 is made up of 16 amino acids. Losses at the gene ends were 5 bases for V and 5 bases for J; bases not matched to a gene: 13. The CDR3 protein is CASSFLGGQGIDEQYV. CDR3 sequence (DNA): TGTGCCAGCTCATTCCTGGGGGGACAGGGTATCGACGAGCAGTACGTC.

This chain joins TRBV4-1 and TRBJ1-4; a weak D match, TRBD1 (5 bases). The V gene lost 5 bases and the J gene lost 8 bases, with 12 bases spanning the gap. The CDR3 is 13 amino acids. The V gene's germline CDR1 is MGHRA and CDR2 YSYEKL. CDR3 sequence: CASSSRGAEKLFF. The CDR3 nucleotides read TGCGCCAGCAGCTCCCGTGGGGCCGAAAAACTGTTTTTT.

This chain uses TRBV7-2 with TRBJ2-3, with D maybe TRBD2 (6 bases). The CDR3 runs to 15 residues. In germline, CDR1 is SGHTA, CDR2 FQGNSA. V lost 2 bases and J lost 2, with 11 bases in between. CDR3 coding DNA: TGTGCCAGCAGCTTAAGGGCTAGCGACACAGATACGCAGTATTTT. This codes for CASSLRASDTDTQYF.

The chain employs TRBV18 and TRBJ2-3; 13 bases fit TRBD2. Germline-derived CDR1 and CDR2 are KGHSH and LQKENI. V shed 4 bases and J 2 bases; nucleotides not matched to a gene: 3. The CDR3 has 16 residues. The CDR3: CASSLTSGGATDTQYF. The CDR3, as DNA: TGTGCCAGCTCACTCACTAGCGGGGGGGCCACAGATACGCAGTATTTT.

The chain uses TRBV7-6 and TRBJ2-1; TRBD1 aligns across 9 bases. The CDR3 loop spans 16 amino acids. V gave up 1 base and J gave up 5 bases; unmatched junction bases: 6. Germline CDR1 is SGHVS and CDR2 is FNYEAQ. CDR3 in DNA: TGTGCCAGCAGCTTAGTCCCGGGACAGGGAAACAATGAGCAGTTCTTC. This sequence encodes CASSLVPGQGNNEQFF.

The chain links TRBV12-3 or TRBV12-4 to TRBJ1-1, with D possibly matching TRBD1 (5 bases). V dropped 8 bases and J dropped 0 bases, with 10 bases sitting between them. This CDR3 has 13 residues. CDR3 protein: CASSDSLNTEAFF. CDR3 bases: TGTGCCAGCTCCGACAGCTTGAACACTGAAGCTTTCTTT.

This chain links TRBV10-3 with TRBJ1-2; D is possibly TRBD1 (5 bases). Germline lookup yields CDR1 ENHRY and CDR2 SYGVKD. Between the trimmed V and J ends, which lost 2 bases and 4 bases, there was a span of 17 bases. CDR3 length: 16 amino acids. The CDR3 sequence: CAISEPVARVSYGYTF. The DNA of the CDR3 is TGTGCCATCAGTGAGCCGGTCGCCAGGGTGTCCTATGGCTACACCTTC.

The V call is TRBV10-1, the J call TRBJ2-2, with a weak D call TRBD1 (5 bases). The CDR3 is made up of 13 amino acids. V shed 6 bases and J shed 2 bases, with 7 bases lying between them. Germline V gives CDR1 WNHNN, CDR2 SYGVQD (reference sequence). The CDR3 protein is CASSRENTGELFF. CDR3 nucleotide sequence: TGCGCCAGCAGCAGGGAAAACACCGGGGAGCTGTTTTTT.

The chain has TRBV6-5 and TRBJ1-5; 7 bases line up with TRBD1. V gave up 4 bases and J gave up 0 bases; unmatched junction bases: 3. Germline CDR1 is MNHEY and CDR2 is SVGAGI. The CDR3 loop spans 15 amino acids. The CDR3 nucleotides are TGTGCCAGCAGTTCACAGGGGAATAGCAATCAGCCCCAGCATTTT. This encodes CASSSQGNSNQPQHF.

The chain employs TRBV3-1 (or the pseudogene TRBV3-2) and TRBJ2-3, with D possibly being TRBD2 (6 bases). The CDR3 length is 13 residues. V was shortened by 8 bases and J by 2 bases, with 11 bases between the two germline ends. Germline CDR1 LGHDT, CDR2 YNNKEL (reference sequence). DNA for the CDR3: TGTGCCAGCGACGGGGGAGACACAGATACGCAGTATTTT. This encodes CASDGGDTDTQYF.

The chain employs TRBV29-1 and TRBJ1-5, with a weak D call TRBD1 (6 bases). The germline V gene encodes CDR1 SQVTM and CDR2 ANQGSEA. Trimming pared 4 bases from V and 7 bases from J, leaving 14 bases between. The CDR3 has 13 residues. CDR3 region: CSVARDRRQPQHF. CDR3 in DNA: TGCAGCGTTGCCCGAGACAGGCGACAGCCCCAGCATTTT.

The rearrangement uses TRBV27 and TRBJ1-1; 7 bases are a match to TRBD1. Germline values: CDR1 MNHEY, CDR2 SMNVEV (reference sequence). This CDR3 comprises 12 residues. V was pared by 10 bases and J by 3 bases, with 5 bases of the junction left unmatched. For the CDR3, the DNA is TGTGCCACTCGGGACAGATACACTGAAGCTTTCTTT. It translates to CATRDRYTEAFF.

This chain connects TRBV7-8 to TRBJ2-7; D is perhaps TRBD1 (5 bases). The CDR3 runs to 13 residues. V was trimmed by 10 bases and J by 4 bases, leaving 17 bases between them. Germline CDR1 SGHVS, CDR2 FQNEAQ. The CDR3 nucleotides are TGTGCCACTAAGCGCCCAGGGTTTTACGAGCAGTACGTC. Translation: CATKRPGFYEQYV.

The rearrangement uses TRBV3-1 (or the pseudogene TRBV3-2) and TRBJ2-3; 8 nucleotides align to TRBD1. CDR3 length: 14 amino acids. J lost 9 bases, V lost 6 bases, and 11 bases had no gene match. Germline lookup yields CDR1 LGHDT and CDR2 YNNKEL (reference sequence). In DNA, the CDR3 is TGTGCCAGCAGGAGCGACAGGGGCCTAGGAACGCAGTATTTT. It yields the protein CASRSDRGLGTQYF.

The chain recombines TRBV4-1 with TRBJ1-2; 7 bases are a match to TRBD1. The CDR3 runs to 14 residues. Germline V lookup: CDR1 MGHRA, CDR2 YSYEKL. The J segment lost 3 bases and the V segment lost 4 bases, leaving 5 bases of the junction unmatched. The CDR3 nucleotides read TGCGCCAGCAGCCGCTTAACAGGGGACTATGGCTACACCTTC. This sequence encodes CASSRLTGDYGYTF.

J is TRBJ1-2 and V is TRBV27; D might be TRBD1 (5 bases). Trimming removed 6 bases from V and 4 bases from J, with 12 bases in between. Germline V CDR1 and CDR2: MNHEY, SMNVEV (reference sequence). This CDR3 spans 13 amino acids. The CDR3 DNA reads TGTGCCAGCAGCTCAGGGTCTTCCTATGGCTACACCTTC. Its translation: CASSSGSSYGYTF.

The table lists this clone with a few counts. The chain carries TRBV30 and TRBJ2-2; 15 bases map to TRBD2. V shed 4 bases, J shed 3 bases, and the junction held 3 bases outside the gene matches. Germline V CDR1 and CDR2: GTSNPN, SVGIG (reference sequence). The CDR3 runs to 16 residues. The CDR3 protein is CAWNGLAGGHTGELFF. CDR3 in DNA: TGTGCCTGGAACGGACTAGCGGGGGGGCACACCGGGGAGCTGTTTTTT.

The V call is TRBV7-3, the J call TRBJ1-2; perhaps TRBD1 as D (6 bases). The CDR3 spans 12 residues. Trimming took off 3 bases at V and 7 bases at J, with 9 bases between the two ends. The V gene's germline CDR1 is SGHTA and CDR2 FQGTGA. CDR3 sequence: CASSFGRGGYTF. As DNA, the CDR3 is TGTGCCAGCAGCTTCGGCAGGGGTGGCTACACCTTC.

In its sample, this clone was seen once. This chain links TRBV30 with TRBJ2-3; perhaps TRBD2 as D (5 bases). Trimming left V 1 base short and J 2 bases short, with 10 bases between. The CDR3 is made up of 14 amino acids. Germline CDR1 reads GTSNPN; CDR2 reads SVGIG (reference sequence). In DNA, the CDR3 is TGTGCCTGGAGTGGCCATCGGGACACAGATACGCAGTATTTT. This gives the protein CAWSGHRDTDTQYF.

For the CDR3, the DNA is TGTGCCAGCAGCTTATACGGCACCAGGGGGAACACTGAAGCTTTCTTT. This encodes CASSLYGTRGNTEAFF. The chain uses TRBV7-2 and TRBJ1-1; possibly TRBD1 for D (6 bases). CDR3 length equals 16 residues. The germline V and J ends were trimmed by 2 bases and 1 base, with 14 bases remaining between them. Germline V gives CDR1 SGHTA, CDR2 FQGNSA.

This clone was counted between two and nine times. The chain couples TRBV7-9 to TRBJ1-5, with D possibly matching TRBD1 (6 bases). Germline-derived CDR1 and CDR2 are SEHNR and FQNEAQ (reference sequence). The CDR3 length is 14 residues. V was pared by 5 bases and J by 9 bases, with 17 bases between. CDR3 loop: CASSMDSALRPQHF. The CDR3 DNA reads TGTGCCAGCAGCATGGACAGTGCGTTACGGCCCCAGCATTTT.

Here the CDR3 reads CASSVGGTTDTQYF. CDR3 DNA: TGTGCCAGCAGCGTAGGAGGAACTACAGATACGCAGTATTTT. V gene TRBV9 combines with J gene TRBJ2-3; D is uncertain. The CDR3 spans 14 residues. Trimming removed 0 bases from V and 3 bases from J, with 8 bases in between. Per germline, CDR1 SGDLS and CDR2 YYNGEE.

The genes are TRBV2 and TRBJ1-2, with a weak D call TRBD1 (5 bases). This CDR3 comprises 15 residues. Per germline, CDR1 SNHLY and CDR2 FYNNEI. Trimming left V 3 bases short and J 2 bases short, with 13 bases between. Here the CDR3 DNA reads TGTGCCAGCAGTGAGGCGAAAGGGGCGAACTATGGCTACACCTTC. Its translation: CASSEAKGANYGYTF.

The chain combines TRBV6-2 or TRBV6-3 with TRBJ1-1; D may be TRBD1 (6 bases). The V gene's germline CDR1 is MNHEY and CDR2 SVGEGT. CDR3 length equals 15 residues. Trimming took 0 bases from V and 1 from J, leaving 9 bases between them. CDR3 DNA sequence: TGTGCCAGCAGTTACTCGGGGGCTGGGAACACTGAAGCTTTCTTT. Amino acids: CASSYSGAGNTEAFF.

The J gene is TRBJ2-3, the V gene TRBV7-9; 7 bases match TRBD1. The V and J ends lost 5 bases and 0 bases, in that order; junction bases with no gene match: 14. The germline V gene encodes CDR1 SEHNR and CDR2 FQNEAQ (reference sequence). The CDR3 has 18 amino acids. The CDR3 loop is CASSPRGRGSTSTDTQYF. CDR3 bases: TGTGCCAGCAGCCCTAGGGGGCGCGGCTCCACTAGCACAGATACGCAGTATTTT.

The rearrangement uses TRBV27 and TRBJ1-5; D is possibly TRBD1 (5 bases). From germline, CDR1 is MNHEY and CDR2 SMNVEV (reference sequence). The length of the CDR3 is 14 residues. Trimming stripped 2 bases from V and 9 bases from J, with 14 bases between. The CDR3 coding sequence is TGTGCCAGCAGTTTAGGGGCGCCTCCGCGGCCCCAGCATTTT. It codes for CASSLGAPPRPQHF.

This chain uses TRBV20-1 with TRBJ2-5, with D maybe TRBD1 (5 bases). From germline, CDR1 is DFQATT and CDR2 SNEGSKA (reference sequence). The CDR3 is made up of 11 amino acids. V gave up 7 bases and J gave up 1 base, with 7 bases separating them. The CDR3: CSGQGQETQYF. The CDR3 bases are TGCAGTGGGCAGGGCCAAGAGACCCAGTACTTC.

The chain combines TRBV7-9 with TRBJ2-1; D is possibly TRBD1 (6 bases). Trimming stripped 5 bases from V and 8 bases from J, with 19 bases between. CDR3 length equals 15 residues. Germline V gives CDR1 SEHNR, CDR2 FQNEAQ (reference sequence). The CDR3: CASSPPGFRGDEQFF. CDR3 DNA sequence: TGTGCCAGCAGCCCCCCAGGGTTCAGGGGTGATGAGCAGTTCTTC.